This T cell receptor (beta chain) comes out of a study of identical twins. Study findings and constraints: Cross-sectional statistical analysis, not tracking of the same donors, underpinned the conclusions.

A note on this clonotype: As yet, its antigen is unknown.

The CDR3 extends over 17 amino acids. V shed 7 bases, J shed 4 bases, and the junction held 12 bases outside the gene matches. Germline values: CDR1 ENHRY, CDR2 SYGVKD. Unique molecular identifiers were in the cDNA, with template-switch universal primer binding. TCRdb independently ran MiXCR on the 5' RACE reads; one entry per CDR3 protein. There are around 250,000 distinct CDR3 sequences in the sample; roughly 13% occur only once, and 3.5% to 4.5% lies in the top ten. The sample also formed part of further work on yellow fever vaccine responses in identical twins. As that study records: Twins reportedly mounted vaccine T cell responses that seemed partly convergent, partly personalized.

The sample was memory (CD45RO+) T cells sorted from blood. The receptor comes from a young woman in good health. V usage is TRBV10-3 and J usage is TRBJ2-6; 8 bases align to TRBD1. The CDR3 loop reads CAIMGTGGALGANVLTF. The CDR3 DNA follows: TGTGCCATCATGGGGACAGGAGGGGCTCTGGGGGCCAACGTCCTGACTTTC.